Listed below are T cell receptor beta chains from one sample, sequenced in a study of blood T cell repertoires in COVID-19. Profiling relied on immunoSEQ multiplex PCR, and the TCRdb table lists in-frame clones only, not all of them. This table has more than 300,000 clones, around 87% appearing once. The material sequenced was PBMCs or T cells enriched from blood (not recorded which). The receptors here all came from a man aged 35 to 55 in a cohort exposed to, infected with or recovered from COVID-19 (not recorded which). Each CDR3 is given with its conserved first and last residue. D genes are given only for firm matches. Some rows mark clone size as missing; the rest say once, few, many or name a class of expanded clone.

V	J	length	size	D	DNA	CDR3
TRBV11-2	TRBJ2-3	13	.	.	TGTGCCAGCACCCAGGGGATCACAGATACGCAGTATTTT	CASTQGITDTQYF
TRBV5-1	TRBJ1-1	15	.	.	TGCGCCAGCAGCCTCTGGGACACTTTGAACACTGAAGCTTTCTTT	CASSLWDTLNTEAFF
TRBV5-1	TRBJ2-1	15	.	TRBD2	TGCGCCAGCAGACCCGGGACTAGCGGGAAGGCTGAGCAGTTCTTC	CASRPGTSGKAEQFF
TRBV6-5	TRBJ1-3	15	.	.	TGTGCCAGCAGTTACGACGGGGGCTCTGGAAACACCATATATTTT	CASSYDGGSGNTIYF
TRBV15	TRBJ2-3	14	.	.	TGTGCCACCAGCAGAGCAGGTCGGACAGATACGCAGTATTTT	CATSRAGRTDTQYF
TRBV9	TRBJ1-2	13	once	.	TGTGCCAGCGCGGGGCACACTAACTATGGCTACACCTTC	CASAGHTNYGYTF
TRBV7-3	TRBJ2-7	13	.	TRBD1	TGTGCCAGCAGCCGGACAGGGGGCTACGAGCAGTACTTC	CASSRTGGYEQYF
TRBV7-2	TRBJ1-4	15	once	.	TGTGCCAGCAGCACTATTCAGCGTACTAATGAAAAACTGTTTTTT	CASSTIQRTNEKLFF
TRBV4-1	TRBJ1-2	15	.	.	TGCGCCAGCAGCCAAGAGAAATCAGGGGTTTCTGGCTACACCTTC	CASSQEKSGVSGYTF
TRBV7-7	TRBJ2-5	13	.	.	TGTGCCAGCAGCTTTAGGCTAGAAGAGACCCAGTACTTC	CASSFRLEETQYF
TRBV15	TRBJ1-1	13	.	.	TGTGCCACCAGCAGGTATTCCGACACTGAAGCTTTCTTT	CATSRYSDTEAFF
TRBV3-1/TRBV3-2	TRBJ2-3	14	.	.	TGTGCCAGCAGCCAATTGGTAGCCACAGATACGCAGTATTTT	CASSQLVATDTQYF
TRBV7-3	TRBJ2-3	16	.	TRBD2	TGTGCCAGCAGCCTAACTAGCGGGGGACCCGGGGATACGCAGTATTTT	CASSLTSGGPGDTQYF
TRBV18	TRBJ1-5	17	.	.	TGTGCCAGCTCAGCCACCGCCCCACTTTATAGCAATCAGCCCCAGCATTTT	CASSATAPLYSNQPQHF
TRBV25-1	TRBJ1-2	15	.	TRBD1	TGTGCCAGCAGTGGTCCCGGGACAGGGTCGAGAGGGTCCACCTTC	CASSGPGTGSRGSTF
TRBV2	TRBJ2-7	12	.	.	TGTGCCAGCAGTGAAAACCCGGGAGAGCAGTACTTC	CASSENPGEQYF
TRBV6-5	TRBJ1-1	15	.	.	TGTGCCAGCAGTTACTCGCACACAACCCACACTGAAGCTTTCTTT	CASSYSHTTHTEAFF
TRBV2	TRBJ1-5	15	.	TRBD1	TGTGCCAGCAGTGGGGACAGGGGGAGCAATCAGCCCCAGCATTTT	CASSGDRGSNQPQHF
TRBV4-2	TRBJ1-2	14	.	.	TGTGCCAGCAGCCCGGGACAACAGCGGGGCGGCTACACCTTC	CASSPGQQRGGYTF
TRBV2	TRBJ2-1	18	.	TRBD2	TGTGCCAGCAGTACCGGGACTAGCGGGAGGGCCAAGGGCAATGAGCAGTTCTTC	CASSTGTSGRAKGNEQFF
TRBV18	TRBJ2-1	14	.	.	TGTGCCAGCTCACCAGTCTCGTCTTACAATGAGCAGTTCTTC	CASSPVSSYNEQFF
TRBV11-1	TRBJ2-2	15	.	TRBD2	TGTGCCAGTCCTGCTAGCGGGAGTTTTACCGGGGAGCTGTTTTTT	CASPASGSFTGELFF
TRBV19	TRBJ2-7	15	.	TRBD1	TGTGCCAGTAGTTCGGACAGGGAAGGGGCCCGCGAGCAGTACTTC	CASSSDREGAREQYF
TRBV28	TRBJ2-2	15	.	.	TGTGCCAGCAGTTTACCGGGAGCAAAGACCGGGGAGCTGTTTTTT	CASSLPGAKTGELFF
TRBV19	TRBJ1-1	16	.	.	TGTGCCAGTAGTATGGTTTTAGGGGAGGCGGACACTGAAGCTTTCTTT	CASSMVLGEADTEAFF
TRBV5-1	TRBJ1-3	16	.	.	TGCGCCAGCAGCTTGGCTGTGGTCGGGACTGGAAACACCATATATTTT	CASSLAVVGTGNTIYF
TRBV11-2	TRBJ1-6	13	few	.	TGTGCCAGCAGCTTAGTTGGGGGGTCACCCCTCCACTTT	CASSLVGGSPLHF
TRBV29-1	TRBJ2-1	14	.	TRBD1	TGCAGCGTTGGGGTGACAGGGACCTACAATGAGCAGTTCTTC	CSVGVTGTYNEQFF
TRBV7-8	TRBJ1-6	16	.	.	TGTGCCAGCAGCTCGCGCAGGGCCAACTCTAATTCACCCCTCCACTTT	CASSSRRANSNSPLHF
TRBV4-1	TRBJ2-4	16	.	.	TGCGCCAGCAGCCAAGAGGCACAGCTAGCCAAAAACATTCAGTACTTC	CASSQEAQLAKNIQYF
TRBV9	TRBJ1-6	14	.	.	TGTGCCAGCAGCCCCGTAGGGAGTAATTCACCCCTCCACTTT	CASSPVGSNSPLHF
TRBV6-5	TRBJ2-5	16	.	TRBD1	TGTGCCAGCAGTTACTCCGGACAGGCCGGGGCGGAGACCCAGTACTTC	CASSYSGQAGAETQYF
TRBV18	TRBJ1-1	14	once	.	TGTGCCAGCTCGACGCCCAGGGGCCACACTGAAGCTTTCTTT	CASSTPRGHTEAFF
TRBV6-2/TRBV6-3	TRBJ1-2	12	.	.	TGTGCCAGCAGTTATCTAAACTATGGCTACACCTTC	CASSYLNYGYTF
TRBV3-1/TRBV3-2	TRBJ2-1	16	.	.	TGTGCCAGCAGCCAAAATAGCGGACGGGGGTACAATGAGCAGTTCTTC	CASSQNSGRGYNEQFF
TRBV19	TRBJ1-5	13	.	TRBD1	TGTGCCAGTAGTGACAGGGTTAGTCAGCCCCAGCATTTT	CASSDRVSQPQHF
TRBV5-1	TRBJ2-5	15	few	TRBD1	TGCGCCAGCAGCCTAGCAGGGACAGTGCAAGAGACCCAGTACTTC	CASSLAGTVQETQYF
TRBV11-2	TRBJ1-1	14	.	.	TGTGCCAGCAGCTTTAGTTTAGAGCGGACTGAAGCTTTCTTT	CASSFSLERTEAFF
TRBV30	TRBJ1-4	16	.	.	TGTGCCTGGAGTGCGACCTCGGGGGGGCCTAATGAAAAACTGTTTTTT	CAWSATSGGPNEKLFF
TRBV7-9	TRBJ2-7	17	.	TRBD1	TGTGCCAGCAGCCGTAAGACCGGGACAGGGGTGTCCTACGAGCAGTACTTC	CASSRKTGTGVSYEQYF
TRBV9	TRBJ1-4	14	.	.	TGTGCCAGCAGCGTGGCAGGGGATTATGGAAAACTGTTTTTT	CASSVAGDYGKLFF
TRBV5-6	TRBJ1-4	14	.	.	TGTGCCAGCAGCTTGGGGCAGGGAGGCGAAAAACTGTTTTTT	CASSLGQGGEKLFF
TRBV29-1	TRBJ2-3	14	.	.	TGCAGCGTTGTCAGGCGGGATCGGTCAGATACGCAGTATTTT	CSVVRRDRSDTQYF
TRBV11-2	TRBJ2-7	11	.	.	TGTGCCAGCAGCTTACTTTACGAGCAGTACTTC	CASSLLYEQYF
TRBV4-1	TRBJ2-7	16	.	TRBD2	TGCGCCAGCAGCCAAGATAGGGGACTAGCGGGAGAGGAGCAGTACTTC	CASSQDRGLAGEEQYF
TRBV5-4	TRBJ2-7	14	.	.	TGTGCCAGCAGCCTGGACCTAAGCTCCTACGAGCAGTACTTC	CASSLDLSSYEQYF
TRBV5-4	TRBJ2-2	16	once	TRBD2	TGTGCCAGCAGCCCACCGGGCGGGAGGAGCACCGGGGAGCTGTTTTTT	CASSPPGGRSTGELFF
TRBV27	TRBJ2-2	13	.	.	TGTGCCAGCAGTTTTGTCAGTACCGGGGAGCTGTTTTTT	CASSFVSTGELFF
TRBV5-1	TRBJ2-2	14	.	.	TGCGCCAGCAGCCCACAGGGTTATACCGGGGAGCTGTTTTTT	CASSPQGYTGELFF
TRBV5-5	TRBJ2-1	15	few	TRBD2	TGTGCCAGCAGCCCTAGCGGCGAACCCTACAATGAGCAGTTCTTC	CASSPSGEPYNEQFF
TRBV30	TRBJ1-3	15	.	.	TGTGCCTGGAGTCGACACAGTGGCTCTGGAAACACCATATATTTT	CAWSRHSGSGNTIYF
TRBV5-6	TRBJ2-7	14	.	TRBD1	TGTGCCAGCAGCTTGGGGACAGGGGGGTACGAGCAGTACTTC	CASSLGTGGYEQYF
TRBV7-2	TRBJ2-6	15	.	.	TGTGCCAGCAGCTTCACAGTTTCTGGGGCCAACGTCCTGACTTTC	CASSFTVSGANVLTF
TRBV29-1	TRBJ1-5	13	few	TRBD1	TGCAGCGTTGGGCAGGGGGCAGGTCAGCCCCAGCATTTT	CSVGQGAGQPQHF
TRBV27	TRBJ1-2	15	.	TRBD1	TGTGCCAGCAGTATGCAAAGGACAGGGAGCTATGGCTACACCTTC	CASSMQRTGSYGYTF